This T cell receptor (beta chain) was recorded in a study of T cell responses to AZD1222 COVID-19 vaccine. Study results and limitations: Baseline seropositivity characterized only a handful of AZD1222 recipients.

A note on this clone: Its antigen remains unknown.

Germline assignment: CDR1 SGHVS and CDR2 FQNEAQ. V lost 4 bases, J lost 0 bases, and 18 bases lay in between. CDR3 size: 17 residues. Profiling relied on immunoSEQ multiplex PCR, and the TCRdb table lists in-frame clones only, not all of them. This sample has 150,000 to 200,000 clones, with roughly 93% found just once. The receptor comes from an adult in good health. The chain links TRBV7-8 to TRBJ2-5; D may be TRBD1 (6 bases). The sequencing here drew on peripheral blood, taken on day 0 of AZD1222 vaccination. The CDR3 reads CASSSPDSPVYQETQYF. The CDR3 region has the DNA TGTGCCAGCAGCTCACCGGACAGCCCGGTCTACCAAGAGACCCAGTACTTC.